The clone carrying this TCR beta chain occurred a few times. Its antigen is not known. Investigators spread the genomic DNA of each subset evenly over several immunoSEQ plates. Sequencing on ten immunoSEQ deep assay plates was performed for unsorted PBMC DNA. Original methodology: ImmunoSEQ only sent back junction sequences with no quality scores, so filtering was done differently. Assay used: immunoSEQ multiplex PCR; TCRdb lists only in-frame clones, some missing. V and J calls and clone size are those listed in that table; D and trimming were worked out from the DNA. The sample lists 450,000 to 500,000 clones, approximately 80% occurring once. This sample is part of a study of shared clonotypes between healthy human individuals. Trimming removed 0 bases at V and 4 bases at J, with 6 bases between. The CDR3 is 13 residues long. Germline-derived CDR1 and CDR2 are SGDLS and YYNGEE. Study results and caveats: Sequencing depth was a factor that was expected to affect clonotype sharing among donors.

Sample: PBMCs. This chain uses TRBV9 with TRBJ2-3, with D perhaps TRBD2 (5 bases). The clonotype comes from a woman in her 40s in good health. Some clones in this sample may be carry-over from other donors' samples. The DNA for the CDR3 is TGTGCCAGCAGCGTAGAGGAGGCAGATACGCAGTATTTT. It translates to CASSVEEADTQYF. Looking up the rest from reference TRBV9 and TRBJ2-3 gives the full variable domain: DSGVTQTPKHLITATGQRVTLRCSPRSGDLSVYWYQQSLDQGLQFLIQYYNGEERAKGNILERFSAQQFPDLHSELNLSSLELGDSALYFCASSVEEADTQYFGPGTRLTVL.